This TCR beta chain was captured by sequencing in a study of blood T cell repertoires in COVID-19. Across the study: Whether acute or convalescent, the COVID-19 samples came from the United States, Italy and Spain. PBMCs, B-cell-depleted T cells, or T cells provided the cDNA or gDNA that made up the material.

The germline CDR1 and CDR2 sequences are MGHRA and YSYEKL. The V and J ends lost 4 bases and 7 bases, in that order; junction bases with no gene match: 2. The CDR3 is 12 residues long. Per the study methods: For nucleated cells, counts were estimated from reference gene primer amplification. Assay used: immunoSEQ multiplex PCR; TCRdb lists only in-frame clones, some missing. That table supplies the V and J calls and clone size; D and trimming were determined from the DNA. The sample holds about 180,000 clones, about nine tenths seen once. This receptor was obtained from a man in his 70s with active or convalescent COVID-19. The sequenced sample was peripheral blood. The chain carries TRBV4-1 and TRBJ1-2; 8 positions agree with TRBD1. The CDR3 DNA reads TGCGCCAGCAGCCCGGGGACAGGTGGCTACACCTTC. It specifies CASSPGTGGYTF.